The entry below gives a single TCR beta chain sequence along with its context. This entry is derived from a study of breast tumors, draining lymph nodes, adjacent tissues. Breast cancer patients provided tissue from their axillary draining lymph nodes. A single record per CDR3 protein comes from TCRdb applying MiXCR to the multiplex PCR reads. The sample includes approximately 170,000 distinct CDR3 sequences, about 30% of them seen just once. V dropped 2 bases and J dropped 12 bases, with 11 bases sitting between them. The CDR3 loop spans 10 amino acids. The V gene's germline CDR1 is DFQATT and CDR2 SNEGSKA (reference sequence).

Source material: axillary lymph node tissue. This receptor was identified in a female donor with breast cancer. Some clones in this sample may be carry-over from other donors' samples. The gene calls are TRBV20-1 and TRBJ2-7; possibly TRBD1 or TRBD2 for D (5 bases each). The CDR3 sequence: CSARPSGRYF. The CDR3 nucleotides read TGCAGTGCTAGACCCTCGGGGCGGTACTTC.